Below, one T cell receptor (beta chain) is given with its context. Its matching antigen is unknown. This sample was included in a study of CD4+ T cells in melanoma. Germline V gene sequence: CDR1 SEHNR, CDR2 FQNEAQ (reference sequence). J lost 8 bases, V lost 2 bases, and 9 bases had no gene match. CDR3 length: 16 residues. Study-level results: Diverse differentiation states were reported for melanoma neoantigen-specific CD4+ T cells.

The data were produced by immunoSEQ multiplex PCR, yet TCRdb's version contains in-frame clones alone and is incomplete. The repertoire has some 110,000 clones, over 80% of them found once; the top ten carry 3% to 4%. The TCR comes from a human donor with melanoma. The gene calls are TRBV7-9 and TRBJ1-4; 9 nucleotides line up with TRBD1. Source material: peripheral blood. The DNA for the CDR3 is TGTGCCAGCAGCTTACCAGGGACAGGGAAGGAGGAAAAACTGTTTTTT. Residues: CASSLPGTGKEEKLFF. Based on the CDR3 plus reference TRBV7-9 and TRBJ1-4, the full variable domain is DTGVSQNPRHKITKRGQNVTFRCDPISEHNRLYWYRQTLGQGPEFLTYFQNEAQLEKSRLLSDRFSAERPKGSFSTLEIQRTEQGDSAMYLCASSLPGTGKEEKLFFGSGTQLSVL.